The 9 T cell receptor beta chains below all came from one sample that was sequenced in a study of PD-1 blockade in classical Hodgkin lymphoma. Some clones are missing from TCRdb's copy, which holds only in-frame ones; the method was immunoSEQ multiplex PCR. The data contain roughly 100,000 clones, roughly 78% of them singletons. The time point denotes: cycle 4 day 1 (C4D1), after 6 weeks of nivolumab. All patients relapsed after autologous stem cell transplantation, and brentuximab vedotin exposure varied. Material: peripheral blood mononuclear cells (PBMCs), obtained before the fourth cycle of nivolumab. Every receptor here comes from a human donor with classical Hodgkin lymphoma.

V gene TRBV5-1 combines with J gene TRBJ1-5; D gene ambiguous. The V gene lost 4 bases and the J gene lost 0 bases, with 20 bases spanning the gap. CDR3 length equals 18 residues. Looked up from germline, CDR1 is SGHRS and CDR2 is YFSETQ. CDR3 DNA sequence: TGCGCCAGCAGCCCCCATGCGATGGCCGATTATAGCAATCAGCCCCAGCATTTT. It encodes CASSPHAMADYSNQPQHF.

The genes are TRBV4-1 and TRBJ2-7; 9 nucleotides agree with TRBD1. Germline trimming cut 7 bases from V and 5 bases from J; bases unmatched to any gene: 15. The CDR3 runs 16 residues. Germline V gene lookup returns CDR1 MGHRA and CDR2 YSYEKL. For the CDR3, the DNA is TGCGCCAGCATTCTGCCTTACCCGGGACAGGGTAACGAGCAGTACTTC. Translated, it gives CASILPYPGQGNEQYF.

Only one count was recorded for this clone. The chain recombines TRBV27 with TRBJ2-5; the D gene is possibly TRBD2 (6 bases). The DNA end lines up better with TRBJ2-7; the J call may be wrong. Germline assignment: CDR1 MNHEY and CDR2 SMNVEV (reference sequence). There are 15 residues in the CDR3. The CDR3 bases are TGTGCCAGCAGTCCTCTAGCGCCGAACATCTACGAGCAGTACTTC. Amino acid sequence: CASSPLAPNIYEQYF.

This chain links TRBV6-1 with TRBJ2-7; D call uncertain. Germline loops: CDR1 MNHNS, CDR2 SASEGT. This CDR3 comprises 12 residues. Trimming pared 11 bases from V and 3 bases from J, leaving 14 bases between. The CDR3 coding sequence is TGTGCCGGTACTTTTTCCTTCTACGAGCAGTACTTC. Its translation is CAGTFSFYEQYF.

V and J are TRBV7-9 and TRBJ1-5; D is unclear. This CDR3 has 15 amino acids. Germline-derived CDR1 and CDR2 are SEHNR and FQNEAQ (reference sequence). V was clipped by 5 bases and J by 0 bases, with 11 bases between them. The CDR3 reads CASSPSGGSNQPQHF. The CDR3 DNA follows: TGTGCCAGCAGCCCTAGCGGTGGTAGCAATCAGCCCCAGCATTTT.

There are a few counts of this clone. This sequence joins TRBV2 and TRBJ2-5; D not resolved. The CDR3 length is 11 residues. Germline values: CDR1 SNHLY, CDR2 FYNNEI. Trimming removed 6 bases from V and 0 bases from J, with 2 bases in between. CDR3: CASRDQETQYF. The DNA of the CDR3 is TGTGCCAGCAGGGACCAAGAGACCCAGTACTTC.

The V and J genes are TRBV4-1 and TRBJ1-6; D remains ambiguous. CDR3 length equals 18 residues. V shed 0 bases and J shed 11 bases, with 23 bases lying between them. Germline CDR1 and CDR2: MGHRA and YSYEKL. For the CDR3, the DNA is TGCGCCAGCAGCCAAGATAGGGCCAGGAGCGGGAGTTTCACACCCCTCCACTTT. Amino acids: CASSQDRARSGSFTPLHF.

This rearrangement joins TRBV5-5 to TRBJ2-5; maybe TRBD1 (7 bases). Deletions cut 4 bases from V and 4 bases from J, with 11 bases between. The CDR3 length is 13 residues. CDR1 and CDR2 from the germline V gene are SGHKS and YYEKEE (reference sequence). CDR3 protein: CASSRQGGETQYF. For the CDR3, the DNA is TGTGCCAGCAGCAGACAGGGAGGAGAGACCCAGTACTTC.

This chain uses TRBV5-1 with TRBJ1-4; 7 positions agree with TRBD1. This CDR3 region has 14 residues. J lost 8 bases, V lost 1 base, and 5 bases had no gene match. The germline V gene has CDR1 SGHRS and CDR2 YFSETQ. The CDR3 protein is CASSLTGVVEKLFF. In nucleotides, the CDR3 is TGCGCCAGCAGCTTGACAGGGGTGGTCGAAAAACTGTTTTTT.